In this sample, the clone carrying this T cell receptor (beta chain) turned up a few times. MiXCR was run by TCRdb on the RT-PCR reads, yielding one entry per CDR3 protein. The sample has hundreds of thousands of distinct CDR3 sequences; about 14% are singletons. These data originate in a study of response to subunit inactivated influenza vaccine. V lost 3 bases to trimming and J lost 5 bases; unmatched junction nucleotides: 4. From germline, CDR1 is DFQATT and CDR2 SNEGSKA (reference sequence). The CDR3 runs 14 residues. The sample in question was PBMCs from blood, obtained about 14 days before vaccination. The receptor was derived from a man between 50 and 59 years old who received an inactivated influenza vaccine. The genes are TRBV20-1 and TRBJ2-2, with 9 positions matching TRBD1. The DNA for the CDR3 is TGCAGTGCTAGTTTAGGACAGGGGACCGGGGAGCTGTTTTTT. It codes for CSASLGQGTGELFF.